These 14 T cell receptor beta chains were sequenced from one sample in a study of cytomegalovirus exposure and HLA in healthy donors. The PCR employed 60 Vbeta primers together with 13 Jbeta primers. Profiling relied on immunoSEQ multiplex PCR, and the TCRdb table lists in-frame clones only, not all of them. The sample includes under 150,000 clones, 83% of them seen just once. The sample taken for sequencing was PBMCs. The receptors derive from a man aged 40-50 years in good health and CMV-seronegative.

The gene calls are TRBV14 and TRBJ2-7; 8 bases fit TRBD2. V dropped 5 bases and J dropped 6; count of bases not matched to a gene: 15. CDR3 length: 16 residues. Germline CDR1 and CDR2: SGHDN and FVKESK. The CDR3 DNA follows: TGTGCCAGCAGCAAAGCGGGGGACCCGTTCTTCATCGAGCAGTACTTC. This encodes CASSKAGDPFFIEQYF.

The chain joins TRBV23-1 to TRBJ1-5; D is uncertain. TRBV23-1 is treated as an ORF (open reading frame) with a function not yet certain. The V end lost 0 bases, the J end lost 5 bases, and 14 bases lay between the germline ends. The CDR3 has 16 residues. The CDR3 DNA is TGCGCCAGCAGTCAATCGGAGACCGATAACCATCAGCCCCAGCATTTT. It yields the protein CASSQSETDNHQPQHF.

CDR3 bases: TGCGCCAGCAGCATCGGACTAGCAACAGATACGCAGTATTTT. Translated, it gives CASSIGLATDTQYF. This chain uses TRBV5-1 with TRBJ2-3, with 8 bases identical to TRBD2. In germline, CDR1 is SGHRS, CDR2 YFSETQ. The length of the CDR3 is 14 residues. J was trimmed by 3 bases and V by 4 bases; bases with no gene match: 4.

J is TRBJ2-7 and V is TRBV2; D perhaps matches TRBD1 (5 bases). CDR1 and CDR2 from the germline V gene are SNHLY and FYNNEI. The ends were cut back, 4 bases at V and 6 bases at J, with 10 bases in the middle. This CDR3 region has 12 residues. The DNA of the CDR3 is TGTGCCAGCAGTGTTGTGGGGCGCGAGCAGTACTTC. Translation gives CASSVVGREQYF.

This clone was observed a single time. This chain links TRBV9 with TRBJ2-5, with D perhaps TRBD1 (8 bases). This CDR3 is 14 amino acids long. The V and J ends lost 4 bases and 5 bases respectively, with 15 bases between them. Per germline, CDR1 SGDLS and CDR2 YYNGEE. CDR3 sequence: CASSIDRGGETQYF. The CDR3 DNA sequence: TGTGCCAGCAGCATCGACAGGGGAGGGGAGACCCAGTACTTC.

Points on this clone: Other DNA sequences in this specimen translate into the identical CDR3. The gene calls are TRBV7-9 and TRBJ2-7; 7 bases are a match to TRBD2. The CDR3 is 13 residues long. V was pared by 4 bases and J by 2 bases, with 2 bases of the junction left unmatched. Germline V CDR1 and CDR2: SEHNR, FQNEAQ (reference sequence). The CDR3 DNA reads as TGTGCCAGCAGCTCCGCGGGAGCCTACGAGCAGTACTTC. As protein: CASSSAGAYEQYF.

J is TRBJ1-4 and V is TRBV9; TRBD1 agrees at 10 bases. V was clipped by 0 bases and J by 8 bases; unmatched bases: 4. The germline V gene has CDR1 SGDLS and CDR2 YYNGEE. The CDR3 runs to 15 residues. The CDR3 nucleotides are TGTGCCAGCAGCGTAGGGACAGGGGGAGGGGAAAAACTGTTTTTT. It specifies CASSVGTGGGEKLFF.

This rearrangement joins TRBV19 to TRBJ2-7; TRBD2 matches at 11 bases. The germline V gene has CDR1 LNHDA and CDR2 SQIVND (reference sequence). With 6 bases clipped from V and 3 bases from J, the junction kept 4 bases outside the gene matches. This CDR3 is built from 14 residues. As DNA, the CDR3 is TGTGCCAGTAGCCCTAGCGGGGGGTACTACGAGCAGTACTTC. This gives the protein CASSPSGGYYEQYF.

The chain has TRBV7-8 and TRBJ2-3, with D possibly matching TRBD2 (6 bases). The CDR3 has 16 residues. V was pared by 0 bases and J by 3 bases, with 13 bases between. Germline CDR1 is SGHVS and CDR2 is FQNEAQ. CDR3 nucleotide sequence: TGTGCCAGCAGCTTAGCGAGGTGGGGGGAGACAGATACGCAGTATTTT. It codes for CASSLARWGETDTQYF.

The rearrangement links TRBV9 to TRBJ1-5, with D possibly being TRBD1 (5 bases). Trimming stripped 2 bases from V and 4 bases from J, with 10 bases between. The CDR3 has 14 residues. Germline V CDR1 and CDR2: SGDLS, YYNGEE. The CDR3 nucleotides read TGTGCCAGCAGCGTTGGGGGGGTGAATCAGCCCCAGCATTTT. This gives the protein CASSVGGVNQPQHF.

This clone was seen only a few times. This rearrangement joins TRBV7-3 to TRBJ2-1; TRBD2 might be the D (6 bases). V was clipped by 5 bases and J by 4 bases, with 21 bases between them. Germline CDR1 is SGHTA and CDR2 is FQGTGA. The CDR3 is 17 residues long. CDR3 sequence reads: CASSPEGGETPYNEQFF. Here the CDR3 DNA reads TGTGCCAGCAGCCCCGAAGGCGGGGAGACCCCTTACAATGAGCAGTTCTTC. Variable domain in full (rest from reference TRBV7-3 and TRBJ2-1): GAGVSQTPSNKVTEKGKYVELRCDPISGHTALYWYRQSLGQGPEFLIYFQGTGAADDSGLPNDRFFAVRPEGSVSTLKIQRTERGDSAVYLCASSPEGGETPYNEQFFGPGTRLTVL.

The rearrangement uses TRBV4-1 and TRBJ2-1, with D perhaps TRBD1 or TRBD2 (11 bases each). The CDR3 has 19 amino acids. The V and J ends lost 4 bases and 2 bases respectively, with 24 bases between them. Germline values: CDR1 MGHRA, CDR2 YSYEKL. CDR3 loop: CASSRGQGETSGAYNEQFF. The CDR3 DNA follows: TGCGCCAGCAGCCGGGGACAGGGGGAGACTAGCGGGGCCTACAATGAGCAGTTCTTC.

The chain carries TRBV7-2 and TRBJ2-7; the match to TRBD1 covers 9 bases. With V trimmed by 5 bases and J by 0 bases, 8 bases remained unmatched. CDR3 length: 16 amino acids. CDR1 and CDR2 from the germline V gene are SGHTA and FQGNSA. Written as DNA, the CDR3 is TGTGCCAGCAGCCTGACGCCGGGACAGGGCTCCTACGAGCAGTACTTC. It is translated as CASSLTPGQGSYEQYF.

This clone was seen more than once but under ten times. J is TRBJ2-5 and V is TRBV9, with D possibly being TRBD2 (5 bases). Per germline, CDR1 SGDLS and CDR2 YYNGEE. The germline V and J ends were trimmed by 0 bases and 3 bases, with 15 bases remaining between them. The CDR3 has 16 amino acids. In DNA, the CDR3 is TGTGCCAGCAGCGTAGCGTCCGGGATGGGCGAAGAGACCCAGTACTTC. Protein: CASSVASGMGEETQYF.